A single sample gave rise to the 13 T cell receptor beta chains below, sequenced in a study of control samples from healthy donors and cancer patients. Libraries were prepared by immunoSEQ multiplex PCR; TCRdb keeps only in-frame clonotypes and omits some of them. The table records some 220,000 clones, around 94% of them present only once. Material for sequencing was blood. Source of these receptors: a man aged 45 to 65 in good health.

CDR3 protein: CASSRTGRDTEAFF. The CDR3, as DNA: TGTGCCAGCAGCCGGACAGGGCGGGACACTGAAGCTTTCTTT. The chain recombines TRBV3-1 (or the pseudogene TRBV3-2) with TRBJ1-1, with 8 bases matching TRBD1. Germline V CDR1 and CDR2: LGHDT, YNNKEL (reference sequence). This CDR3 contains 14 residues. Unmatched junction bases numbered 4, after V lost 4 bases and J lost 3 bases.

V gene TRBV7-9 combines with J gene TRBJ2-2, with TRBD1 matching 8 bases. The CDR3 is made up of 15 amino acids. Germline values: CDR1 SEHNR, CDR2 FQNEAQ (reference sequence). The J segment lost 7 bases and the V segment lost 5 bases, leaving 9 bases of the junction unmatched. CDR3 coding DNA: TGTGCCAGCAGCGTACCCGGGACAGGTTACGGGGAGCTGTTTTTT. Translating gives CASSVPGTGYGELFF. The full variable domain, in which reference TRBV7-9 and TRBJ2-2 provide the parts outside the CDR3, is DTGVSQNPRHKITKRGQNVTFRCDPISEHNRLYWYRQTLGQGPEFLTYFQNEAQLEKSRLLSDRFSAERPKGSFSTLEIQRTEQGDSAMYLCASSVPGTGYGELFFGEGSRLTVL.

This clone was seen a single time. The chain uses TRBV5-5 and TRBJ2-3, with 8 positions matching TRBD2. The CDR3 extends over 17 amino acids. CDR1 and CDR2 (germline): SGHKS, YYEKEE (reference sequence). Trimming cost V 4 bases and J 4 bases; bases outside gene matches: 14. This CDR3 is CASSATGLAGEADTQYF. The CDR3 DNA reads TGTGCCAGCAGCGCGACTGGACTAGCCGGGGAGGCAGATACGCAGTATTTT. Complete variable domain (other parts from reference TRBV5-5 and TRBJ2-3): DAGVTQSPTHLIKTRGQQVTLRCSPISGHKSVSWYQQVLGQGPQFIFQYYEKEERGRGNFPDRFSARQFPNYSSELNVNALLLGDSALYLCASSATGLAGEADTQYFGPGTRLTVL.

Only one count was recorded for this clone. The CDR3 nucleotides are TGTGCCAGCAGCTTGGCAGGGCGGGCGGTAGAGACCCAGTACTTC. This sequence encodes CASSLAGRAVETQYF. The rearrangement uses TRBV5-6 and TRBJ2-5, with D possibly being TRBD1 or TRBD2 (5 bases each). The CDR3 is 15 amino acids. Per germline, CDR1 SGHDT and CDR2 YYEEEE. With 0 bases removed from V and 4 bases from J, the gap between germline ends came to 13 bases.

On this clone: At one end, the junction sequence differs from germline, possibly due to a read error. This specimen includes other DNA sequences encoding the same CDR3. The rearrangement uses TRBV6-1 and TRBJ1-1; 8 nucleotides line up with TRBD1. The germline V gene encodes CDR1 MNHNS and CDR2 SASEGT. The CDR3 runs 14 residues. The CDR3 nucleotides read TGCGCCAGCAGTGAGGACAGGGTTTTAACTGAAGCTTTCTTT. This gives the protein CASSEDRVLTEAFF.

The J gene is TRBJ1-6, the V gene TRBV3-1 (or the pseudogene TRBV3-2), with D maybe TRBD1 (5 bases). This CDR3 is built from 14 residues. Germline-derived CDR1 and CDR2 are LGHDT and YNNKEL (reference sequence). V was cut by 4 bases and J by 8 bases, with 12 bases left in between. CDR3 amino acids: CASSRLQVDSPLHF. The CDR3 DNA sequence: TGTGCCAGCAGCCGATTACAGGTAGATTCACCCCTCCACTTT.

This clone was counted between two and nine times. The chain links TRBV3-1 (or the pseudogene TRBV3-2) to TRBJ2-2; no firm D call. The germline CDR1 and CDR2 sequences are LGHDT and YNNKEL (reference sequence). The V end lost 4 bases, the J end lost 6 bases, and 12 bases lay between the germline ends. This CDR3 is built from 14 residues. CDR3 sequence: CASSPIGVPGELFF. CDR3 sequence (DNA): TGTGCCAGCAGCCCTATTGGGGTTCCCGGGGAGCTGTTTTTT.

This clone has a handful of counts. The chain joins TRBV6-5 to TRBJ1-2; possibly TRBD1 for D (5 bases). Trimming removed 6 bases from V and 11 bases from J, with 22 bases in between. Looked up from germline, CDR1 is MNHEY and CDR2 is SVGAGI. There are 14 residues in the CDR3. The CDR3 bases are TGTGCCAGCAGGGCCCTCGGGACTGTCAATAAGTACACCTTC. This codes for CASRALGTVNKYTF.

CDR3 protein: CASSTTGASYEQYV. The CDR3 coding sequence is TGTGCCAGCAGTACGACAGGGGCCTCCTACGAGCAGTACGTC. The chain employs TRBV6-5 and TRBJ2-7, with 8 bases lining up with TRBD1. This CDR3 comprises 14 residues. CDR1 is MNHEY and CDR2 is SVGAGI in the germline V gene. J lost 0 bases, V lost 5 bases, and 3 bases had no gene match.

The chain carries TRBV30 and TRBJ2-5; 10 bases are a match to TRBD1. After removal of 5 bases from V and 5 bases from J, the junction contained 8 bases not matched to a gene. The CDR3 extends over 14 amino acids. Looked up from germline, CDR1 is GTSNPN and CDR2 is SVGIG (reference sequence). CDR3 sequence: CAWYPGQGPETQYF. The CDR3 DNA follows: TGTGCCTGGTACCCGGGACAGGGGCCGGAGACCCAGTACTTC. Combining the CDR3 with reference TRBV30 and TRBJ2-5 gives the whole variable domain SQTIHQWPATLVQPVGSPLSLECTVEGTSNPNLYWYRQAAGRGLQLLFYSVGIGQISSEVPQNLSASRPQDRQFILSSKKLLLSDSGFYLCAWYPGQGPETQYFGPGTRLLVL.

The gene calls are TRBV4-1 and TRBJ1-4; possibly TRBD1 for D (5 bases). The germline V gene encodes CDR1 MGHRA and CDR2 YSYEKL. V dropped 3 bases and J dropped 4 bases, with 24 bases sitting between them. CDR3 length: 19 amino acids. The CDR3 DNA sequence: TGCGCCAGCAGCCACCCCCTGGGAACAGCCAGCGGGGGTAATGAAAAACTGTTTTTT. It encodes CASSHPLGTASGGNEKLFF.

This clone has a single count. CDR3 residues: CASSLDRPPGNTIYF. In DNA form, the CDR3 reads TGTGCCAGCAGCTTAGATAGGCCCCCGGGAAACACCATATATTTT. The chain joins TRBV11-2 to TRBJ1-3, with D unclear. The germline V gene has CDR1 SGHAT and CDR2 FQNNGV. This CDR3 spans 15 amino acids. The V gene lost 0 bases and the J gene lost 4 bases, with 10 bases spanning the gap. Full variable domain (remainder filled in from reference TRBV11-2 and TRBJ1-3): EAGVAQSPRYKIIEKRQSVAFWCNPISGHATLYWYQQILGQGPKLLIQFQNNGVVDDSQLPKDRFSAERLKGVDSTLKIQPAKLEDSAVYLCASSLDRPPGNTIYFGEGSWLTVV.

The V and J genes are TRBV7-8 and TRBJ2-3; 8 bases are a match to TRBD2. This CDR3 region has 16 residues. Germline CDR1 reads SGHVS; CDR2 reads FQNEAQ. Trimming at V came to 3 bases and at J to 4 bases, leaving 9 bases not matched to a gene. The CDR3 DNA is TGTGCCAGCAGCTTTGGCGGGGGGCGGGGGGCAGATACGCAGTATTTT. Its protein product is CASSFGGGRGADTQYF.